The clone carrying this T cell receptor beta chain has just a few counts. The antigen remains undetermined. The sample comes from a study of T cell responses to AZD1222 COVID-19 vaccine. General observations from the study: Baseline seropositives among AZD1222 recipients totaled only five to seven. Repertoires were collected only later (after the peak T cell response had occurred). Two AZD1222 doses significantly raised spike-specific TCR breadth and depth over controls.

The data were produced by immunoSEQ multiplex PCR, yet TCRdb's version contains in-frame clones alone and is incomplete. Here the sample spans over 120,000 clones, roughly nine tenths being singletons. The CDR3 contains 15 residues. Trimming removed 0 bases at V and 6 bases at J, with 13 bases between. Germline values: CDR1 LGHDT, CDR2 YNNKEL (reference sequence). This rearrangement joins TRBV3-1 (or the pseudogene TRBV3-2) to TRBJ2-3; possibly TRBD2 for D (5 bases). The source material was peripheral blood, sampled on day 0 of AZD1222 vaccination. The clonotype originates from an adult in good health. The CDR3 coding sequence is TGTGCCAGCAGCCAAGATATCCGGGAAGGGGATACGCAGTATTTT. As protein: CASSQDIREGDTQYF.